This T cell receptor beta chain is drawn from a study of T-cell reconstitution after alpha-beta-depleted transplantation in children. Preparation of the TCRbeta library involved a method that used unique molecular identifiers. TCRdb processed the PCR reads anew with MiXCR; each CDR3 protein has one entry. The sample lists over 550,000 distinct CDR3 sequences, roughly a tenth occurring once. This clonotype was detected only a few times. Germline CDR1 is SQVTM and CDR2 is ANQGSEA. The junction had 5 bases not matched to a gene; V was cut back by 8 bases and J by 4 bases. The CDR3 contains 12 residues. This receptor was identified in a human donor who donated a stem cell graft to a child with acute myeloid leukemia. The sample in question was PBMCs from the stem cell graft donor, obtained from the stem cell graft. This chain links TRBV29-1 with TRBJ1-2; 9 bases map to TRBD1. CDR3 in amino acids: CSSKTGGYGYTF. DNA of the CDR3: TGCAGCTCTAAGACAGGGGGCTATGGCTACACCTTC.